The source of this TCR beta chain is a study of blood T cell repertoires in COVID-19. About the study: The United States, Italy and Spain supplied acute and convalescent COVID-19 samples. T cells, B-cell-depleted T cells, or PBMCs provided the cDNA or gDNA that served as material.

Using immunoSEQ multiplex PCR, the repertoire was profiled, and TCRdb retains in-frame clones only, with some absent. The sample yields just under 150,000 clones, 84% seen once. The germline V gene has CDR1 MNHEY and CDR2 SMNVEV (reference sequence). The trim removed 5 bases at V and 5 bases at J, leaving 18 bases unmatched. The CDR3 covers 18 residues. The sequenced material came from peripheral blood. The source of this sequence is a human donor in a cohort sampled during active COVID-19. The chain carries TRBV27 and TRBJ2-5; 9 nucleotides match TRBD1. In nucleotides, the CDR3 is TGTGCCAGCAGTAGCATACCCGGGACAGGGTTCGGCAAGGAGACCCAGTACTTC. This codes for CASSSIPGTGFGKETQYF.